One sample yielded the 28 T cell receptor beta chains listed below, sequenced in a study of shared clonotypes between healthy human individuals. Measured with immunoSEQ multiplex PCR; TCRdb has only the in-frame clones, and not every one. The table includes around 2.5 million clones, roughly 93% detected once. Sequenced: naive CD4+ T cells from PBMCs. Sample subset: CD45RA+ positively selected. These receptors all stem from a man aged 18 to 30 in good health. Some clones in this sample may be carry-over from other donors' samples.

The chain couples TRBV5-4 to TRBJ2-7, with 7 bases aligning to TRBD1. The junction had 13 bases not matched to a gene; V was cut back by 4 bases and J by 0 bases. The CDR3 consists of 17 residues. Germline CDR1 reads SGHNT; CDR2 reads YYREEE (reference sequence). CDR3 loop: CASSQPRDSQGSYEQYF. In DNA form, the CDR3 reads TGTGCCAGCAGCCAACCCCGGGACAGTCAAGGCTCCTACGAGCAGTACTTC.

The genes are TRBV6-5 and TRBJ1-6, with D perhaps TRBD1 (6 bases). The CDR3 contains 14 residues. Germline V gives CDR1 MNHEY, CDR2 SVGAGI. Between the trimmed V and J ends, which lost 2 bases and 9 bases, there was a span of 11 bases. The CDR3 bases are TGTGCCAGCAGTTACAGGGGGTCGCCTTCACCCCTCCACTTT. It is translated as CASSYRGSPSPLHF.

Details on this clone: The sample carries other DNA sequences with the same CDR3. This sequence joins TRBV7-6 and TRBJ1-5, with 7 bases fitting TRBD1. Trimming at V came to 5 bases and at J to 4 bases, leaving 8 bases not matched to a gene. Per germline, CDR1 SGHVS and CDR2 FNYEAQ. The length of the CDR3 is 15 residues. The DNA for the CDR3 is TGTGCCAGCAGCCCCAGGGGGGGGCCAAATCAGCCCCAGCATTTT. Encoded protein: CASSPRGGPNQPQHF.

This clone has just one count. This rearrangement joins TRBV28 to TRBJ1-2; D may be TRBD1 (5 bases). CDR1 MDHEN and CDR2 SYDVKM come from the germline V gene. This CDR3 comprises 12 residues. Trimming shortened V by 7 bases and J by 3 bases, and 9 bases separated the two germline ends. The CDR3 loop reads CASTRVDYGYTF. CDR3 in DNA: TGTGCCAGCACCAGGGTTGACTATGGCTACACCTTC.

Of note for this clone: At the DNA level, this CDR3 is encoded by other sequences in the same sample as well. The V gene is TRBV27, the J gene TRBJ2-7; a weak D match, TRBD1 (6 bases). This CDR3 is 13 amino acids long. Trimming removed 5 bases from V and 1 base from J, with 9 bases in between. The germline CDR1 and CDR2 sequences are MNHEY and SMNVEV (reference sequence). CDR3 in DNA: TGTGCCAGCAGTCCCACAGGGTCCTACGAGCAGTACTTC. Its protein product is CASSPTGSYEQYF.

The gene calls are TRBV4-1 and TRBJ2-3, with 8 bases identical to TRBD2. Germline assignment: CDR1 MGHRA and CDR2 YSYEKL. The junction had 7 bases not matched to a gene; V was cut back by 3 bases and J by 2 bases. The CDR3 runs 16 residues. The CDR3 loop is CASSQPPGGPTDTQYF. In nucleotides, the CDR3 is TGCGCCAGCAGCCAGCCACCGGGAGGGCCCACAGATACGCAGTATTTT.

In this sample, this clone turned up a few times. Additional DNA sequences in this sample encode the identical CDR3. J is TRBJ1-1 and V is TRBV28; maybe TRBD1 (5 bases). CDR1 and CDR2 from the germline V gene are MDHEN and SYDVKM. The CDR3 has 13 residues. The CDR3 nucleotides are TGTGCGAGCCGAGGGACGGCGAACACTGAAGCTTTCTTT. Protein sequence: CASRGTANTEAFF.

This chain uses TRBV27 with TRBJ2-1; weak D call: TRBD2 (5 bases). This CDR3 has 15 amino acids. The germline V and J ends were trimmed by 4 bases and 5 bases, with 15 bases remaining between them. From germline, CDR1 is MNHEY and CDR2 SMNVEV (reference sequence). The CDR3 DNA reads as TGTGCCAGCAGTTATGTCTACCGAGGGAACAATGAGCAGTTCTTC. It translates to CASSYVYRGNNEQFF.

This clone showed up just once. The chain combines TRBV9 with TRBJ2-1; no definite D call. Germline V gene data show CDR1 as SGDLS and CDR2 as YYNGEE. The CDR3 contains 15 residues. With 2 bases removed from V and 3 bases from J, the gap between germline ends came to 12 bases. Here the CDR3 reads CASSVLGIHYNEQFF. The CDR3 bases are TGTGCCAGCAGCGTCCTGGGGATACACTACAATGAGCAGTTCTTC.

V and J are TRBV10-1 and TRBJ2-3; 12 nucleotides agree with TRBD2. The junction had 8 bases not matched to a gene; V was cut back by 4 bases and J by 6 bases. The CDR3 loop spans 16 amino acids. The germline CDR1 and CDR2 sequences are WNHNN and SYGVQD (reference sequence). The CDR3 sequence is CASSAPLAGGRDTQYF. The CDR3 DNA follows: TGCGCCAGCAGTGCCCCCCTAGCGGGAGGGCGGGATACGCAGTATTTT.

The rearrangement joins TRBV29-1 to TRBJ1-4; 8 nucleotides agree with TRBD1. Per germline, CDR1 SQVTM and CDR2 ANQGSEA. The CDR3 has 12 residues. Germline trimming cut 7 bases from V and 8 bases from J; bases unmatched to any gene: 6. CDR3 sequence reads: CSAGQGGEKLFF. The CDR3 DNA reads as TGCAGCGCCGGACAGGGAGGGGAAAAACTGTTTTTT.

The V gene is TRBV21-1, the J gene TRBJ1-1; whether TRBD1, the table's D call, matches the DNA was not checked. TRBV21-1 is noted as a pseudogene. This CDR3 has 16 amino acids. DNA of the CDR3: TGTGCCAGCAGCAAGTGTCGGACAGGGATGAACACTGAAGCTTTCTTT. It is translated as CASSKCRTGMNTEAFF.

The chain joins TRBV10-3 to TRBJ1-1; tentative D call: TRBD1 (5 bases). Germline V gene data show CDR1 as ENHRY and CDR2 as SYGVKD. The CDR3 runs to 14 residues. Trimming took off 6 bases at V and 1 base at J, with 12 bases between the two ends. The CDR3, as DNA: TGTGCCATCAGGGCTGGGGGACCGAACACTGAAGCTTTCTTT. This translates into CAIRAGGPNTEAFF.

This clone was seen once. The rearrangement links TRBV19 to TRBJ2-7, with D perhaps TRBD2 (5 bases). Germline V lookup: CDR1 LNHDA, CDR2 SQIVND (reference sequence). CDR3 size: 13 residues. V gave up 6 bases and J gave up 4 bases, with 13 bases separating them. The CDR3 sequence is CASRGLAQYEQYF. The CDR3 region has the DNA TGTGCCAGTAGAGGACTCGCGCAGTACGAGCAGTACTTC.

The chain recombines TRBV9 with TRBJ2-7; 15 bases agree with TRBD2. The trim removed 3 bases at V and 5 bases at J, leaving 3 bases unmatched. Germline assignment: CDR1 SGDLS and CDR2 YYNGEE. The length of the CDR3 is 15 residues. The CDR3 loop reads CASSEGLAGGNEQYF. CDR3 in DNA: TGTGCCAGCAGCGAGGGACTAGCGGGAGGAAACGAGCAGTACTTC.

A few counts support this clone. The chain combines TRBV19 with TRBJ2-1; no firm D call. Germline V CDR1 and CDR2: LNHDA, SQIVND (reference sequence). V lost 5 bases and J 5 bases, leaving 10 bases between the germline ends. The CDR3 sequence is 13 residues long. The CDR3: CASSEQLHNEQFF. The CDR3 nucleotides are TGTGCCAGTAGTGAACAGCTCCACAATGAGCAGTTCTTC.

The V call is TRBV10-3, the J call TRBJ2-3, with D perhaps matching TRBD2 (5 bases). The germline V gene encodes CDR1 ENHRY and CDR2 SYGVKD. Trimming shortened V by 10 bases and J by 2 bases, and 13 bases separated the two germline ends. The CDR3 totals 13 residues. In DNA, the CDR3 is TGTGCCAGCTTAGCGTCACTCACAGATACGCAGTATTTT. Amino acids: CASLASLTDTQYF.

This rearrangement joins TRBV6-6 to TRBJ2-5; D ambiguous. V dropped 10 bases and J dropped 1 base, with 16 bases sitting between them. There are 14 residues in the CDR3. Germline V gives CDR1 MNHNY, CDR2 SVGAGI (reference sequence). CDR3 DNA: TGTGCCATCGGATACGGCTCCGTCCAAGAGACCCAGTACTTC. It codes for CAIGYGSVQETQYF.

This chain joins TRBV11-3 and TRBJ2-1, with D possibly being TRBD2 (6 bases). Germline V lookup: CDR1 SGHNT, CDR2 YENEEA. The CDR3 is 14 residues long. Trimming pared 3 bases from V and 5 bases from J, leaving 11 bases between. The CDR3 nucleotides read TGTGCCAGCAGCTTTGGACTATCTAACAATGAGCAGTTCTTC. Protein: CASSFGLSNNEQFF. Based on the CDR3 plus reference TRBV11-3 and TRBJ2-1, the full variable domain is EAGVVQSPRYKIIEKKQPVAFWCNPISGHNTLYWYLQNLGQGPELLIRYENEEAVDDSQLPKDRFSAERLKGVDSTLKIQPAELGDSAVYLCASSFGLSNNEQFFGPGTRLTVL.

With respect to this clone: The sample has other DNA sequences that encode this CDR3 too. The chain combines TRBV2 with TRBJ2-5; D perhaps matches TRBD1 (7 bases). CDR3 length: 12 residues. V was cut by 8 bases and J by 5 bases, with 12 bases left in between. From germline, CDR1 is SNHLY and CDR2 FYNNEI. The CDR3 sequence is CASGQGGETQYF. CDR3 in DNA: TGTGCCAGCGGGCAGGGGGGCGAGACCCAGTACTTC.

V and J are TRBV9 and TRBJ1-3; D is possibly TRBD1 (5 bases). From germline, CDR1 is SGDLS and CDR2 YYNGEE. Trimming took off 1 base at V and 3 bases at J, with 14 bases between the two ends. There are 16 residues in the CDR3. In DNA form, the CDR3 reads TGTGCCAGCAGCGTACTGGGACTGATAATTGGAAACACCATATATTTT. Protein sequence: CASSVLGLIIGNTIYF.

This chain connects TRBV10-3 to TRBJ1-2; the match to TRBD1 covers 8 bases. The trim removed 7 bases at V and 9 bases at J, leaving 13 bases unmatched. In germline, CDR1 is ENHRY, CDR2 SYGVKD. There are 14 residues in the CDR3. In nucleotides, the CDR3 is TGTGCCATCAACGGACAGGGAACGACCACTAGCTACACCTTC. It is translated as CAINGQGTTTSYTF.

V gene TRBV7-3 combines with J gene TRBJ2-5, with 7 bases lining up with TRBD2. J gave up 4 bases and V 2 bases, and 16 bases lay outside the gene matches. This CDR3 is built from 18 residues. Germline V gene data show CDR1 as SGHTA and CDR2 as FQGTGA. Here the CDR3 DNA reads TGTGCCAGCAGCTTATCCTTGGCGGCGAGCGGGATTGGAGAGACCCAGTACTTC. Its protein product is CASSLSLAASGIGETQYF. Full variable domain (rest looked up from reference TRBV7-3 and TRBJ2-5): GAGVSQTPSNKVTEKGKYVELRCDPISGHTALYWYRQSLGQGPEFLIYFQGTGAADDSGLPNDRFFAVRPEGSVSTLKIQRTERGDSAVYLCASSLSLAASGIGETQYFGPGTRLLVL.

The V call is TRBV5-1, the J call TRBJ2-1; 14 bases map to TRBD2. With V trimmed by 7 bases and J by 2 bases, 8 bases remained unmatched. CDR1 SGHRS and CDR2 YFSETQ come from the germline V gene. The CDR3 consists of 17 residues. This chain's CDR3 is CASGGLAGEGTYNEQFF. CDR3 nucleotides: TGCGCCAGCGGGGGACTAGCGGGAGAAGGAACCTACAATGAGCAGTTCTTC.

The CDR3 is CASSPPGGEDSPLHF. The CDR3 bases are TGCGCCAGCAGCCCTCCCGGGGGGGAGGATTCACCCCTCCACTTT. The V call is TRBV5-1, the J call TRBJ1-6; a possible D gene is TRBD1 (5 bases). The CDR3 is made up of 15 amino acids. Per germline, CDR1 SGHRS and CDR2 YFSETQ. V gave up 4 bases and J gave up 8 bases, with 16 bases separating them. The variable domain in full, with the rest retrieved from reference TRBV5-1 and TRBJ1-6, is KAGVTQTPRYLIKTRGQQVTLSCSPISGHRSVSWYQQTPGQGLQFLFEYFSETQRNKGNFPGRFSGRQFSNSRSEMNVSTLELGDSALYLCASSPPGGEDSPLHFGNGTRLTVT.

The chain employs TRBV6-4 and TRBJ1-2, with 7 bases aligning to TRBD1. V gave up 3 bases and J gave up 4 bases; unmatched junction bases: 5. The length of the CDR3 is 14 residues. The germline CDR1 and CDR2 sequences are MRHNA and SNTAGT. The CDR3 bases are TGTGCCAGCAGTGAGGCCGGGACAGCCTATGGCTACACCTTC. Translating gives CASSEAGTAYGYTF.

V usage is TRBV5-6 and J usage is TRBJ1-1, with 9 bases lining up with TRBD1. The CDR3 is 14 amino acids. Germline V lookup: CDR1 SGHDT, CDR2 YYEEEE. V trimming: 4 bases; J trimming: 4 bases; junction bases outside the gene matches: 5. CDR3 nucleotide sequence: TGTGCCAGCAGCACATTACAGGGGGCCACTGAAGCTTTCTTT. Amino acids: CASSTLQGATEAFF.

V gene TRBV28 combines with J gene TRBJ1-4; the D is unclear. The V gene lost 4 bases and the J gene lost 4 bases, with 10 bases spanning the gap. This CDR3 is built from 14 residues. Germline CDR1 is MDHEN and CDR2 is SYDVKM. CDR3 amino acids: CASSSIDGNEKLFF. CDR3 nucleotides: TGTGCCAGCAGTTCGATCGACGGTAATGAAAAACTGTTTTTT.